This is a list of T cell receptor beta chains from one sample in a study of beta chain features in type 1 diabetes. The repertoire was sequenced with immunoSEQ multiplex PCR; TCRdb's copy has only in-frame clones and lacks some. The table lists fewer than 200,000 clones, approximately 8.1% of them singletons. Sequenced sample: central memory CD4+ T cells from blood. These TCRs come from a man between 18 and 35 years old in good health. Both conserved end residues are part of each CDR3. The D gene is left open where the match is weak. Clone size is shown for a subset of rows, as once, few, many or a class of expanded clone.

J gene | CDR3 length | V gene | D gene | clone size | CDR3 DNA | CDR3 protein
TRBJ1-1 | 14 | TRBV7-9 | NA | many | TGTGCCAGCAGGCTCGGACAGTCGAACACTGAAGCTTTCTTT | CASRLGQSNTEAFF
TRBJ2-6 | 15 | TRBV10-3 | NA | few | TGTGCCATCAGCGTGACAGTTTCTGGGGCCAACGTCCTGACTTTC | CAISVTVSGANVLTF
TRBJ1-5 | 14 | TRBV30 | NA | many | TGTGCCTGGAGTCCCCCAGCAGGGGCCCAGCCCCAGCATTTT | CAWSPPAGAQPQHF
TRBJ2-1 | 18 | TRBV7-2 | NA | NA | TGTGCCAGCAGCTTATCGGGCGGGTTTATCAGAAAAAATCATGAGCAGTTCTTC | CASSLSGGFIRKNHEQFF
TRBJ1-5 | 19 | TRBV21-1 | NA | few | TGTGCCAGCAGCCGAACCCCGGGACAGGGAAAGTACGGCAATCAGCCCCAGCATTTT | CASSRTPGQGKYGNQPQHF
TRBJ2-1 | 13 | TRBV6-5 | NA | few | TGTGCCAGCTCCCAGGGTTCCTACAATGAGCAGTTCTTC | CASSQGSYNEQFF
TRBJ2-3 | 16 | TRBV7-8 | TRBD2 | few | TGTGCCAGCAGCTTAGGGGGACTAGTTAACACAGATACGCAGTATTTT | CASSLGGLVNTDTQYF
TRBJ1-1 | 14 | TRBV7-3 | NA | NA | TGTGCCAGCAGCTTAGGGGGCGAGAACACTGAAGCTTTCTTT | CASSLGGENTEAFF
TRBJ1-5 | 14 | TRBV18 | TRBD1 | NA | TGTGCCAGCTCAGACACAGGGGGCGGCCAGCCCCAGCATTTT | CASSDTGGGQPQHF
TRBJ2-3 | 15 | TRBV7-2 | NA | few | TGTGCCAGCAGCTTATTTAGCGTCAACACAGATACGCAGTATTTT | CASSLFSVNTDTQYF